This section outlines one T cell receptor (beta chain) sequence together with its context. The data stem from a study of control samples from healthy donors and cancer patients. The table came from immunoSEQ multiplex PCR; TCRdb's copy has only in-frame clones and leaves some out. The sample includes 350,000 to 450,000 clones, 90% of them seen just once. V lost 2 bases and J 0 bases, leaving 8 bases between the germline ends. The germline V gene has CDR1 SGHAT and CDR2 FQNNGV. CDR3 size: 15 residues. This TCR derives from a man aged 35-49 years with head and neck cancer. Sample: PBMCs. V gene TRBV11-2 combines with J gene TRBJ1-3; no reliable D call. This CDR3 is CASSLYQGSGNTIYF. In DNA form, the CDR3 reads TGTGCCAGCAGCTTATACCAAGGCTCTGGAAACACCATATATTTT.